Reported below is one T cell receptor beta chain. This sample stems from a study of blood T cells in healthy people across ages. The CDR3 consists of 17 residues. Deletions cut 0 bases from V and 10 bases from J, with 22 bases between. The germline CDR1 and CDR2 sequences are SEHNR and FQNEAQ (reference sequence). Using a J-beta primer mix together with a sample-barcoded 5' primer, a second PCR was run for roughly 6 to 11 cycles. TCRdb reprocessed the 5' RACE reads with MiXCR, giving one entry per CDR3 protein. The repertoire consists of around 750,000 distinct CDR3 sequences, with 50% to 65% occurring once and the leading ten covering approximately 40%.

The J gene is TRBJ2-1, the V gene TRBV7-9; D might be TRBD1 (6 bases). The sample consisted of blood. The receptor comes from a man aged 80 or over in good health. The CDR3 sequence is CASSLAFGRGGMEEQFF. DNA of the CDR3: TGTGCCAGCAGCTTAGCGTTTGGGAGAGGGGGAATGGAGGAGCAGTTCTTC.